The entry below describes one TCR beta chain. CDR1 is SGHRS, CDR2 YFSETQ, per germline. V gave up 4 bases and J gave up 0 bases; unmatched junction bases: 10. The CDR3 extends over 17 amino acids. Here immunoSEQ multiplex PCR was the method, and the copy in TCRdb shows in-frame clones only, minus some. In the table there are 360,000 or so clones, less than 90% of which are singletons. This sample was included in a study of blood T cell repertoires in COVID-19. About the study: Sites across the United States, Italy and Spain contributed samples from acute and convalescent COVID-19.

Membership in each cohort depended on participant-reported clinical history. The chain recombines TRBV5-1 with TRBJ1-1; 9 nucleotides match TRBD1. The clonotype originates from a woman aged 50 to 60 who had recovered from COVID-19. Sequencing input: PBMCs or T cells enriched from blood (not recorded which). CDR3 sequence reads: CASSLGQGLGVNTEAFF. The CDR3 DNA reads TGCGCCAGCAGCCTTGGACAGGGGCTGGGAGTGAACACTGAAGCTTTCTTT.